Given below is one TCR beta chain in context. Its antigen remains undetermined. No quality values exist for individual bases; no much larger clone is one base distant. Instrument used: Illumina HiSeq 1500. In-frame beta chains were kept once TCRdb had trimmed the public reads at Q25 with fastp and called clones with MiXCR. Entries are consolidated by CDR3 protein sequence, retaining the most common genes and DNA. In all, the sample holds around 630,000 distinct CDR3 sequences, and 24% of those were seen once. Less than 10% of the sample comes from the top ten. This entry is derived from a study of T cell repertoires in cytomegalovirus infection (dated by TCRdb to between 2018 and 2020). Regarding the research as a whole: The HLA type of each donor mattered for the analysis, because public TCR beta signatures pointed to carriage of CMV infection along with the matching HLA type.

Paper-wide results and their limitations: The ex vivo response was dominated by HLA-C-restricted CMV-specific TCR beta clonotypes, which also provided the single most frequent clonotype in two of eight donors. In both this cohort and an independent roughly 360-donor cohort, the cumulative frequency of public TCR beta family members distinguished carriers of CMV infection plus the relevant HLA type.

CDR1 and CDR2 (SQVTM, ANQGSEA) derive from the germline V gene. V loses 3 bases of germline sequence and J loses 5 bases, and the interval between the two ends is 13 bases. The CDR3 covers 13 residues, taking in both the cysteine and the phenylalanine. The read is trimmed to its CDR3 DNA, 39 bases read in frame from base 1. Sequences were obtained from CD8+ T cells from PBMCs. The receptor was isolated from a human donor in good health (CMV status not recorded). Some clones in this sample may be carry-over from other donors' samples. This chain is built from TRBV29-1 and TRBJ2-5; a tentative D match to TRBD1 spans 6 bases. The DNA sequence is as follows: TGCAGCGTTGACCTGACAGGCACGGAGACCCAGTACTTC. Its amino acids are CSVDLTGTETQYF.